Each of the 25 T cell receptor beta chains below was sequenced from the same sample in a study of T cells after yellow fever vaccination. TCRdb re-called the 5' RACE reads through MiXCR, storing one row per CDR3 protein. This repertoire shows tens of thousands of distinct CDR3 sequences, about 5.6% found once; its top ten account for around 30%. The sequencing here drew on PBMCs, either bulk or a sorted T-cell subset (CD4+, CD8+, memory, or dextramer-sorted; not recorded which), taken on the day of the yellow fever booster vaccination. Source of these receptors: a man between 18 and 29 years old who received the YFV17D yellow fever vaccine.

This clonotype was observed at least ten times. The rearrangement joins TRBV12-3 or TRBV12-4 to TRBJ2-7; D gene unclear. V lost 8 bases and J lost 3, with 11 bases in between. The CDR3 extends over 12 amino acids. The CDR3 protein is CASSRVGYEQYF. The CDR3 coding sequence is TGTGCCAGCTCGAGAGTTGGCTACGAGCAGTACTTC.

This clonotype came up a few times. This CDR3 is CASSFSVGPQHF. Written as DNA, the CDR3 is TGTGCCAGCAGCTTTTCGGTGGGGCCCCAGCATTTT. The J gene is TRBJ1-5, the V gene TRBV5-6; no clear D. The CDR3 is made up of 12 amino acids. Germline loops: CDR1 SGHDT, CDR2 YYEEEE. The V and J ends lost 2 bases and 9 bases respectively, with 9 bases between them.

This clonotype was seen repeatedly, ten times or more. V usage is TRBV12-3 or TRBV12-4 and J usage is TRBJ2-1, with D perhaps TRBD2 (6 bases). V lost 6 bases to trimming and J lost 9 bases, with 12 bases between them. The CDR3 runs to 12 residues. The CDR3 sequence is CASRRLDGEQFF. The DNA of the CDR3 is TGTGCCAGCAGGAGACTAGATGGTGAGCAGTTCTTC.

The chain uses TRBV7-9 and TRBJ2-4; D may be TRBD2 (6 bases). V shed 4 bases and J shed 0 bases, with 31 bases lying between them. Germline V lookup: CDR1 SEHNR, CDR2 FQNEAQ (reference sequence). The CDR3 spans 22 residues. The CDR3 loop reads CASSSSVAGSSKMSLAKNIQYF. CDR3 in DNA: TGTGCCAGCAGCTCTTCAGTCGCGGGGTCATCAAAAATGTCGCTAGCCAAAAACATTCAGTACTTC.

This clonotype occurred a few times. This chain connects TRBV6-6 to TRBJ1-2, with a possible D match to TRBD1 (6 bases). The V end was cut by 5 bases, the J end by 1 base, with 17 bases between. The CDR3 spans 16 residues. CDR1 MNHNY and CDR2 SVGAGI come from the germline V gene (reference sequence). CDR3 amino acids: CASSLRQADRNYGYTF. The CDR3 DNA sequence: TGTGCCAGCAGTCTCAGACAGGCGGATCGTAACTATGGCTACACCTTC.

The chain has TRBV12-3 or TRBV12-4 and TRBJ1-2, with D hard to call. V lost 3 bases to trimming and J lost 7 bases, with 9 bases between them. This CDR3 region has 12 residues. The CDR3 reads CASSLLGGGYTF. Written as DNA, the CDR3 is TGTGCCAGCAGTTTGTTGGGAGGTGGCTACACCTTC.

The J gene is TRBJ2-3, the V gene TRBV11-2; tentatively, D is TRBD1 or TRBD2 (5 bases each). The CDR3 extends over 15 amino acids. The germline V gene has CDR1 SGHAT and CDR2 FQNNGV. V lost 5 bases to trimming and J lost 1 base, with 13 bases between them. CDR3 coding DNA: TGTGCCAGCAGCCGGGGCTTGGGGGGCACAGATACGCAGTATTTT. It specifies CASSRGLGGTDTQYF.

This clonotype has only a few counts. The chain recombines TRBV11-2 with TRBJ2-3; perhaps TRBD2 as D (5 bases). CDR1 and CDR2 (germline): SGHAT, FQNNGV. The CDR3 is 14 amino acids. Trimming shortened V by 5 bases and J by 5 bases, and 14 bases separated the two germline ends. The CDR3 nucleotides are TGTGCCAGCAGCACGAGGTCCCGGGGAGATACGCAGTATTTT. It yields the protein CASSTRSRGDTQYF.

In its sample, this clonotype was seen many times. This chain joins TRBV11-3 and TRBJ1-6; D is ambiguous. CDR3 length: 16 amino acids. Germline loops: CDR1 SGHNT, CDR2 YENEEA. V was trimmed by 2 bases and J by 2 bases, leaving 10 bases between them. CDR3: CASSLKCGAYNSPLHF. In DNA form, the CDR3 reads TGTGCCAGCAGCTTAAAATGCGGCGCCTATAATTCACCCCTCCACTTT. The entire variable domain, with the rest obtained from reference TRBV11-3 and TRBJ1-6, is as follows: EAGVVQSPRYKIIEKKQPVAFWCNPISGHNTLYWYLQNLGQGPELLIRYENEEAVDDSQLPKDRFSAERLKGVDSTLKIQPAELGDSAVYLCASSLKCGAYNSPLHFGNGTRLTVT.

This clonotype has just a few counts. This sequence joins TRBV6-5 and TRBJ1-6, with 9 bases matching TRBD1. Germline CDR1 is MNHEY and CDR2 is SVGAGI. V lost 4 bases, J lost 9 bases, and 7 bases stayed unmatched. This CDR3 spans 15 amino acids. DNA of the CDR3: TGTGCCAGCAGTTTACAAGGACAGGGGTTTTCACCCCTCCACTTT. Translated: CASSLQGQGFSPLHF.

This clonotype has a handful of counts. This chain links TRBV6-5 with TRBJ1-1; no firm D call. In germline, CDR1 is MNHEY, CDR2 SVGAGI. The V gene lost 1 base and the J gene lost 3 bases, with 9 bases spanning the gap. The CDR3 has 14 amino acids. The CDR3 sequence: CASSYLDGYTEAFF. For the CDR3, the DNA is TGTGCCAGCAGTTACTTGGACGGATACACTGAAGCTTTCTTT.

This clonotype has more than one count but fewer than ten. J is TRBJ1-5 and V is TRBV6-6; D might be TRBD1 (6 bases). Between the trimmed V and J ends, which lost 4 bases and 4 bases, there was a span of 11 bases. The CDR3 is 14 amino acids. CDR1 MNHNY and CDR2 SVGAGI come from the germline V gene (reference sequence). The CDR3 protein is CASSSGQGNQPQHF. CDR3 sequence (DNA): TGTGCCAGCAGTTCGGGTCAGGGGAATCAGCCCCAGCATTTT.

Many counts were recorded for this clonotype. The rearrangement uses TRBV6-5 and TRBJ2-3; no firm D call. This CDR3 is 13 amino acids long. Germline lookup yields CDR1 MNHEY and CDR2 SVGAGI. V shed 0 bases and J shed 11 bases, with 12 bases lying between them. As DNA, the CDR3 is TGTGCCAGCAGTTACTCGGTGGACGGTGAGCAGTATTTT. Protein product: CASSYSVDGEQYF.

This clonotype showed up just a few times. V is TRBV5-1 and J is TRBJ2-5; the match to TRBD1 covers 7 bases. The length of the CDR3 is 14 residues. V shed 4 bases and J 3 bases; nucleotides not matched to a gene: 6. Germline lookup yields CDR1 SGHRS and CDR2 YFSETQ. In DNA form, the CDR3 reads TGCGCCAGCAGCCGTGGACAGGATGAAGAGACCCAGTACTTC. The encoded protein is CASSRGQDEETQYF.

In this sample, this clonotype turned up many times. The J gene is TRBJ2-2, the V gene TRBV7-2; D assignment may be TRBD1 or TRBD2 (5 bases each). CDR3 length equals 17 residues. The V end lost 2 bases, the J end lost 3 bases, and 16 bases lay between the germline ends. Germline V gene sequence: CDR1 SGHTA, CDR2 FQGNSA. Here the CDR3 DNA reads TGTGCCAGCAGCTTATACGGGACGGGGCGGGACACCGGGGAGCTGTTTTTT. Translation: CASSLYGTGRDTGELFF.

There are a few counts of this clonotype. This chain connects TRBV7-9 to TRBJ2-5, with 9 bases that match TRBD1. This CDR3 has 15 residues. Germline assignment: CDR1 SEHNR and CDR2 FQNEAQ (reference sequence). The junction had 8 bases not matched to a gene; V was cut back by 5 bases and J by 4 bases. This CDR3 is CASSDGTGRGETQYF. In DNA form, the CDR3 reads TGTGCCAGCAGCGACGGGACAGGGCGGGGAGAGACCCAGTACTTC.

This clonotype has just a few counts. CDR3 DNA: TGTGCCAGCAGCTTACAGGGGGCTTACAACGAGCAGTACTTC. Translation: CASSLQGAYNEQYF. The rearrangement joins TRBV5-4 to TRBJ2-7; TRBD1 aligns across 9 bases. This CDR3 comprises 14 residues. Germline-derived CDR1 and CDR2 are SGHNT and YYREEE (reference sequence). The V gene end was trimmed by 2 bases and the J gene end by 5 bases; junction bases not matched to a gene: 5.

As DNA, the CDR3 is TGTGCCAGCAGTTACGGAAGCGCCTACAATGAGCAGTTCTTC. Its translation: CASSYGSAYNEQFF. This chain joins TRBV6-5 and TRBJ2-1, with D unresolved. CDR3 length: 14 amino acids. CDR1 MNHEY and CDR2 SVGAGI come from the germline V gene. The V end lost 2 bases, the J end lost 2 bases, and 7 bases lay between the germline ends.

This clonotype was observed many times. The CDR3 sequence is CASSLLVAGPSNTGELFF. Here the CDR3 DNA reads TGTGCCAGCAGCTTATTGGTGGCAGGGCCTTCGAACACCGGGGAGCTGTTTTTT. This rearrangement joins TRBV7-9 to TRBJ2-2, with D perhaps matching TRBD1 (5 bases). V lost 2 bases to trimming and J lost 0 bases, with 16 bases between them. The CDR3 totals 18 residues. Germline CDR1 is SEHNR and CDR2 is FQNEAQ (reference sequence).

This clonotype occurred many times. This sequence joins TRBV20-1 and TRBJ2-3; weak D call: TRBD2 (5 bases). The CDR3 consists of 15 residues. Between the trimmed V and J ends, which lost 5 bases and 5 bases, there was a span of 20 bases. Germline V gives CDR1 DFQATT, CDR2 SNEGSKA (reference sequence). This CDR3 is CSASPWRGGLDTQYF. CDR3 sequence (DNA): TGCAGTGCTTCCCCTTGGCGAGGAGGTTTAGATACGCAGTATTTT.

At least ten counts were recorded for this clonotype. This chain links TRBV6-5 with TRBJ1-6; D may be TRBD1 (5 bases). Germline V gene data show CDR1 as MNHEY and CDR2 as SVGAGI. The V end was cut by 5 bases, the J end by 9 bases, with 14 bases between. The CDR3 is 14 amino acids. The CDR3 reads CASSRDSESSPLHF. The CDR3 region has the DNA TGTGCCAGCAGTCGTGACAGCGAAAGTTCACCCCTCCACTTT.

This clonotype came up a few times. The V gene is TRBV6-5, the J gene TRBJ1-6, with a weak D call TRBD1 (6 bases). V dropped 5 bases and J dropped 7 bases, with 12 bases sitting between them. Germline assignment: CDR1 MNHEY and CDR2 SVGAGI. The CDR3 runs to 14 residues. DNA of the CDR3: TGTGCCAGCAGTCACGACAGGAGAAATTCACCCCTCCACTTT. This translates into CASSHDRRNSPLHF.

This clonotype was found many times. This chain links TRBV10-3 with TRBJ2-3; TRBD2 agrees at 8 bases. The germline V gene encodes CDR1 ENHRY and CDR2 SYGVKD. The V and J ends lost 6 bases and 4 bases, in that order; junction bases with no gene match: 3. The CDR3 runs to 13 residues. This chain's CDR3 is CAIRARGADTQYF. In DNA, the CDR3 is TGTGCCATCAGGGCGCGGGGGGCAGATACGCAGTATTTT.

This clonotype was observed a few times. The CDR3 sequence is CASSRGTGFYQPQHF. Here the CDR3 DNA reads TGTGCCAGCAGCCGGGGGACAGGGTTTTATCAGCCCCAGCATTTT. V and J are TRBV5-5 and TRBJ1-5, with TRBD1 matching over 9 bases. The CDR3 runs 15 residues. Germline V gene lookup returns CDR1 SGHKS and CDR2 YYEKEE (reference sequence). V lost 4 bases, J lost 5 bases, and 7 bases stayed unmatched.

CDR3 region: CASSFPGFAKNIQYF. The CDR3 coding sequence is TGCGCCAGCAGCTTTCCGGGTTTTGCCAAAAACATTCAGTACTTC. The chain couples TRBV5-1 to TRBJ2-4, with D unclear. CDR1 is SGHRS, CDR2 YFSETQ, per germline. V gave up 2 bases and J gave up 1 base, with 10 bases separating them. The CDR3 has 15 amino acids. The complete variable domain, with remaining parts taken from reference TRBV5-1 and TRBJ2-4, reads KAGVTQTPRYLIKTRGQQVTLSCSPISGHRSVSWYQQTPGQGLQFLFEYFSETQRNKGNFPGRFSGRQFSNSRSEMNVSTLELGDSALYLCASSFPGFAKNIQYFGAGTRLSVL.